The 4 T cell receptor beta chains given below trace back to one sample, sequenced in a study of vaccination and CD4 T cells after COVID-19 (dated by TCRdb to the early 2020s). The antigens these receptors bind are not known. The treatment or condition label, as the study defines it: approximately nine-day PBMC culture with coronavirus spike peptide pools or control peptides (ViraFEST assay). Receptors were amplified or captured by PCR. Sequencing was performed on an Illumina iSeq 100. DNA from cultured CD4+ T cells underwent TCR sequencing with the Oncomine TCR Beta short-read assay at the Johns Hopkins FTIC core. TCRdb reran the public reads through fastp at Q25 and MiXCR, keeping productive beta chains. One record per CDR3 amino acid sequence lists the most common genes and DNA. The table for this sample lists approximately 12,000 distinct CDR3 sequences; around 53% of them were counted only once. The ten largest clones capture roughly 30% of the sample.

The sample was CD4+ T cells from blood, cultured in vitro. The receptor set was obtained from a human donor who had recovered from COVID-19.

Notes on this clonotype: It is unclear where the CDR3 begins or ends on the DNA, so no DNA is shown, and the CDR3 is as TCRdb lists it. V usage is TRBV7-5 and J usage is TRBJ2-2; TRBD2 is the table's D call, not checked against the DNA. TRBV7-5 counts as a pseudogene. Termini included, the CDR3 measures 21 amino acids. CDR3 residues: CISVPEADGVRLWENTGELFF.

This clonotype was seen only a few times. The rearrangement links TRBV20-1 to TRBJ2-5; D call uncertain. With 3 bases removed from V and 1 base from J, the gap between germline ends came to 6 bases. Germline lookup yields CDR1 DFQATT and CDR2 SNEGSKA (reference sequence). The CDR3 consists of 12 residues. The CDR3 here is CSASFGQETQYF. CDR3 sequence (DNA): TGCAGTGCTAGCTTTGGCCAAGAGACCCAGTACTTC.

This clonotype has only one observation. The chain carries TRBV6-2 or TRBV6-3 and TRBJ2-1, with D unclear. CDR1 MNHEY and CDR2 SVGEGT come from the germline V gene. The V gene lost 6 bases and the J gene lost 0 bases, with 12 bases spanning the gap. This CDR3 spans 15 amino acids. This CDR3 reads CASSPSMSSYNEQFF. DNA of the CDR3: TGTGCCAGCAGCCCCTCCATGAGCTCCTACAATGAGCAGTTCTTC.

This chain joins TRBV30 and TRBJ1-6, with D possibly being TRBD1 (5 bases). Germline V gene lookup returns CDR1 GTSNPN and CDR2 SVGIG (reference sequence). This CDR3 region has 17 residues. Trimming removed 4 bases at V and 0 bases at J, with 16 bases between. The CDR3 region is CAWILGGGASYNSPLHF. CDR3 nucleotides: TGTGCCTGGATTCTCGGGGGGGGAGCCTCCTATAATTCACCCCTCCACTTT.